The next 10 T cell receptor beta chains were all read from a single sample in a study of beta chain features in type 1 diabetes. cDNA synthesis used the whole RNA isolate, giving expressed TCRB sequences. Sequencing used immunoSEQ multiplex PCR; TCRdb keeps in-frame clones, though not all of them. The table shows fewer than 550,000 clones, with about an eighth occurring only once. The source material was naive CD4+ T cells from blood. The receptor set was obtained from a young woman in good health.

The chain links TRBV30 to TRBJ2-2; TRBD1 is a possible D gene (5 bases). Germline lookup yields CDR1 GTSNPN and CDR2 SVGIG (reference sequence). This CDR3 is 13 amino acids long. V was clipped by 5 bases and J by 6 bases, with 13 bases between them. CDR3 sequence reads: CAWGRQKAGELFF. The DNA for the CDR3 is TGTGCCTGGGGCAGACAGAAGGCCGGGGAGCTGTTTTTT.

The chain joins TRBV9 to TRBJ1-6; 10 bases match TRBD1. CDR3 size: 15 residues. J was trimmed by 7 bases and V by 4 bases; bases with no gene match: 5. CDR1 and CDR2 (germline): SGDLS, YYNGEE. CDR3 in DNA: TGTGCCAGCAGCATCCGGACAGGGGGGAATTCACCCCTCCACTTT. The encoded protein is CASSIRTGGNSPLHF.

The V and J genes are TRBV25-1 and TRBJ1-1; D unresolved. In germline, CDR1 is MGHDK, CDR2 SYGVNS. Trimming took 3 bases from V and 1 from J, leaving 15 bases between them. The CDR3 spans 16 residues. Written as DNA, the CDR3 is TGTGCCAGCAGTGATTCTCCAGGACGGACGAACACTGAAGCTTTCTTT. Translation gives CASSDSPGRTNTEAFF.

The chain joins TRBV5-5 to TRBJ2-3; D ambiguous. CDR1 and CDR2 from the germline V gene are SGHKS and YYEKEE (reference sequence). The CDR3 loop spans 15 amino acids. V lost 2 bases and J lost 0, with 10 bases in between. The CDR3 sequence: CASSFGVWSTDTQYF. CDR3 nucleotides: TGTGCCAGCAGCTTTGGGGTGTGGAGCACAGATACGCAGTATTTT.

This clone was counted only a few times. The chain links TRBV7-2 to TRBJ1-6, with a possible D match to TRBD1 (6 bases). Trimming cost V 5 bases and J 9 bases, with 14 bases left between them. The CDR3 spans 14 residues. CDR1 is SGHTA and CDR2 is FQGNSA in the germline V gene. CDR3 nucleotide sequence: TGTGCCAGCAGCCGCGGGGGGCTCGGTTCACCCCTCCACTTT. The encoded protein is CASSRGGLGSPLHF. The full variable domain, completed using reference TRBV7-2 and TRBJ1-6, is GAGVSQSPSNKVTEKGKDVELRCDPISGHTALYWYRQSLGQGLEFLIYFQGNSAPDKSGLPSDRFSAERTGGSVSTLTIQRTQQEDSAVYLCASSRGGLGSPLHFGNGTRLTVT.

The V call is TRBV6-5, the J call TRBJ2-3; 8 bases are shared with TRBD1. The CDR3 is 16 amino acids. Germline V gene data show CDR1 as MNHEY and CDR2 as SVGAGI. V was pared by 1 base and J by 1 base, with 4 bases of the junction left unmatched. The CDR3 DNA is TGTGCCAGCAGTTACTTCAGGGGGCGCGGCACAGATACGCAGTATTTT. Its translation: CASSYFRGRGTDTQYF.

This clone was seen more than once but under ten times. The V and J genes are TRBV9 and TRBJ2-2, with D maybe TRBD1 (5 bases). Germline V gives CDR1 SGDLS, CDR2 YYNGEE. Trimming shortened V by 0 bases and J by 4 bases, and 13 bases separated the two germline ends. This CDR3 region has 16 residues. Written as DNA, the CDR3 is TGTGCCAGCAGCGTAGAGGGGCTTCAGATCACCGGGGAGCTGTTTTTT. This gives the protein CASSVEGLQITGELFF. Looking up the rest from reference TRBV9 and TRBJ2-2 gives the full variable domain: DSGVTQTPKHLITATGQRVTLRCSPRSGDLSVYWYQQSLDQGLQFLIQYYNGEERAKGNILERFSAQQFPDLHSELNLSSLELGDSALYFCASSVEGLQITGELFFGEGSRLTVL.

This clone was detected only a few times. The V call is TRBV20-1, the J call TRBJ1-2; D ambiguous. The CDR3 is 11 residues long. Looked up from germline, CDR1 is DFQATT and CDR2 is SNEGSKA (reference sequence). V was clipped by 6 bases and J by 7 bases, with 12 bases between them. CDR3: CSAVDGPGYTF. CDR3 bases: TGCAGTGCCGTGGACGGACCTGGCTACACCTTC.

CDR3 residues: CASSLDRQETQYF. Here the CDR3 DNA reads TGTGCCAGCAGCTTAGATAGGCAAGAGACCCAGTACTTC. The chain carries TRBV11-2 and TRBJ2-5, with no clear D. Germline-derived CDR1 and CDR2 are SGHAT and FQNNGV. The ends were cut back, 0 bases at V and 2 bases at J, with 4 bases in the middle. The CDR3 spans 13 residues.

The chain carries TRBV27 and TRBJ2-7, with D tentatively TRBD2 (6 bases). There are 15 residues in the CDR3. V was pared by 5 bases and J by 4 bases, with 18 bases between. Germline CDR1 reads MNHEY; CDR2 reads SMNVEV (reference sequence). The CDR3 is CASSRGSEAPYEQYV. The CDR3 nucleotides read TGTGCCAGCAGTCGGGGGTCGGAAGCGCCTTACGAGCAGTACGTC.